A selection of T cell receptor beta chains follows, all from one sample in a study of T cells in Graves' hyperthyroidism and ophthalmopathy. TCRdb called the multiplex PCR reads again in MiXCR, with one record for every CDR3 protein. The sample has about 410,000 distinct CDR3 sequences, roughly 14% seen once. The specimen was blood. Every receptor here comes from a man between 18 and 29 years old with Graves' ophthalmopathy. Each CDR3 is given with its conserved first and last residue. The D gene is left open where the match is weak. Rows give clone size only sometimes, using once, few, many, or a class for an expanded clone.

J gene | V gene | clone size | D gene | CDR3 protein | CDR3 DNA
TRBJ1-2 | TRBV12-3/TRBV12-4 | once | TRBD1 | CASRSRTGENYGYTF | TGTGCCAGCAGATCCAGGACAGGGGAGAACTATGGCTACACCTTC
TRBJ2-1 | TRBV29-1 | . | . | CSVPPDDGNEQFF | TGCAGCGTACCTCCCGATGATGGCAATGAGCAGTTCTTC
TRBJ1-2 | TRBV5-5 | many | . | CASSPGWGDYGYTF | TGTGCCAGCAGCCCTGGATGGGGCGACTATGGCTACACCTTC
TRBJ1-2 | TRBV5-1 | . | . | CASISQPEQPYGYTF | TGCGCCAGCATCTCCCAACCCGAACAACCCTATGGCTACACCTTC
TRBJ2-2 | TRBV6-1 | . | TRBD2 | CASRPGVAGATAGELFF | TGTGCCAGCAGACCTGGTGTAGCGGGAGCGACCGCCGGGGAGCTGTTTTTT
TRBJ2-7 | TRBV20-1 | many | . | CSAAYSEQYF | TGCAGTGCAGCATACTCCGAGCAGTACTTC
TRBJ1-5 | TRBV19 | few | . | CASSIDAYRVGGQPQHF | TGTGCCAGTAGTATAGATGCCTACAGGGTAGGAGGACAGCCCCAGCATTTT
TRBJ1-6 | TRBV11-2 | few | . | CASSLGVATENSPLHF | TGTGCCAGCAGCTTAGGGGTCGCAACAGAGAATTCACCCCTCCACTTT
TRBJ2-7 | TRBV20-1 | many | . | CSARESSHEQYF | TGCAGTGCTAGAGAGTCTTCACACGAGCAGTACTTC
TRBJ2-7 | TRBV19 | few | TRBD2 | CASTAGDSLEQYF | TGTGCCAGTACCGCGGGAGATTCTCTCGAGCAGTACTTC
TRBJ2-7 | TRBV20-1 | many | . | CSALWVIPGTVSYEQYF | TGCAGTGCCCTTTGGGTAATACCCGGGACTGTCTCCTACGAGCAGTACTTC
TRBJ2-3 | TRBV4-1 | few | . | CASSQWGAQYF | TGCGCCAGCAGCCAATGGGGAGCGCAGTATTTT
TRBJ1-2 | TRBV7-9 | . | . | CASSFSGPREGYTF | TGTGCCAGCAGCTTTTCGGGACCAAGGGAAGGCTACACCTTC
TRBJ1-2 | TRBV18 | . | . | CVSSPQEDGYTF | TGTGTCAGCTCACCCCAGGAGGATGGCTACACCTTC
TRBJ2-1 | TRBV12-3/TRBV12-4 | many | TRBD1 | CASSERDRGVNEQFF | TGTGCCAGCAGCGAACGGGACAGGGGAGTTAATGAGCAGTTCTTC